This entry lists 4 T cell receptor beta chains sequenced from one sample in a study of T-cell reconstitution after alpha-beta-depleted transplantation in children. A TCRbeta library incorporating unique molecular identifiers was prepared. TCRdb independently ran MiXCR on the PCR reads; one entry per CDR3 protein. The repertoire holds almost 500,000 distinct CDR3 sequences, with over 9.5% as singletons. The material sequenced was PBMCs, taken before TCRalphabeta/CD19-depleted stem cell transplant. Receptor source: a child younger than 10 with inherited bone marrow failure, due to receive a stem cell transplant.

This clonotype was found many times. The V gene is TRBV27, the J gene TRBJ2-1; D not certain. This CDR3 region has 14 residues. In germline, CDR1 is MNHEY, CDR2 SMNVEV (reference sequence). Trimming took off 2 bases at V and 2 bases at J, with 7 bases between the two ends. CDR3 coding DNA: TGTGCCAGCAGTTTAAGGGCAGCCTACAATGAGCAGTTCTTC. Amino acid sequence: CASSLRAAYNEQFF.

This clonotype was counted ten times or more. This sequence joins TRBV20-1 and TRBJ1-2; D is perhaps TRBD1 (5 bases). Trimming stripped 0 bases from V and 8 bases from J, with 7 bases between. The germline V gene encodes CDR1 DFQATT and CDR2 SNEGSKA (reference sequence). CDR3 length equals 11 residues. CDR3 bases: TGCAGTGCTAGAGACAGGGAGGGCTACACCTTC. Its protein is CSARDREGYTF.

This clonotype appeared many times. V and J are TRBV6-5 and TRBJ1-3; D is unclear. V was clipped by 2 bases and J by 3 bases, with 14 bases between them. Germline CDR1 is MNHEY and CDR2 is SVGAGI. The CDR3 sequence is 16 residues long. In DNA, the CDR3 is TGTGCCAGCAGTTACAGATCCGACATACTTGGAAACACCATATATTTT. As protein: CASSYRSDILGNTIYF.

This clonotype has more than one count but fewer than ten. The gene calls are TRBV24-1 and TRBJ2-5; TRBD2 matches 8 bases. V lost 3 bases to trimming and J lost 1 base; unmatched junction nucleotides: 3. This CDR3 contains 15 residues. Germline CDR1 and CDR2: KGHDR and SFDVKD. Here the CDR3 reads CATSDPGTSQETQYF. As DNA, the CDR3 is TGTGCCACCAGTGATCCCGGGACTAGCCAAGAGACCCAGTACTTC.